This TCR beta chain originates from a study of blood T cell repertoires in COVID-19. This CDR3 is built from 15 residues. The V end was cut by 0 bases, the J end by 0 bases, with 6 bases between. Per the germline V gene, CDR1 is SGHVS and CDR2 is FNYEAQ. Sequenced by immunoSEQ multiplex PCR; TCRdb stores in-frame clones only, minus some. The repertoire consists of fewer than 400,000 clones, with about 83% occurring once and the leading ten covering around 3%. The sequenced sample was peripheral blood. The rearrangement uses TRBV7-6 and TRBJ1-5, with D hard to call. The TCR originated in a man aged 30 to 45 with active or convalescent COVID-19. This CDR3 reads CASSLAADSNQPQHF. The CDR3 nucleotides are TGTGCCAGCAGCTTAGCCGCGGATAGCAATCAGCCCCAGCATTTT.